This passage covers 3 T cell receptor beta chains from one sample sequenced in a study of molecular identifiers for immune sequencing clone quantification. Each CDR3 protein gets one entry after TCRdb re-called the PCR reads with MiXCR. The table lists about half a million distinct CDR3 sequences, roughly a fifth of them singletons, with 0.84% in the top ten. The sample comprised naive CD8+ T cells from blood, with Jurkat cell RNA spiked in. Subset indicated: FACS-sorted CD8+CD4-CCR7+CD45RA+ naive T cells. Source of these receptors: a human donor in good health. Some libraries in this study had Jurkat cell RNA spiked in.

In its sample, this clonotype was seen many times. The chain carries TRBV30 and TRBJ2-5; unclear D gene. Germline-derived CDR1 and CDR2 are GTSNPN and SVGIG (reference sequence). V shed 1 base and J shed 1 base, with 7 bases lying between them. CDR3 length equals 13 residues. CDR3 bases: TGTGCCTGGAGTGCATGGCTCCAAGAGACCCAGTACTTC. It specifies CAWSAWLQETQYF.

The DNA of the CDR3 is TGTGCCAGCAGTTACGGGGGCGGGAGTAGTTCCTACAATGAGCAGTTCTTC. Amino acid sequence: CASSYGGGSSSYNEQFF. The chain combines TRBV6-5 with TRBJ2-1; a weak D match, TRBD2 (7 bases). The germline V gene has CDR1 MNHEY and CDR2 SVGAGI. V was cut by 2 bases and J by 1 base, with 15 bases left in between. CDR3 length equals 17 residues.

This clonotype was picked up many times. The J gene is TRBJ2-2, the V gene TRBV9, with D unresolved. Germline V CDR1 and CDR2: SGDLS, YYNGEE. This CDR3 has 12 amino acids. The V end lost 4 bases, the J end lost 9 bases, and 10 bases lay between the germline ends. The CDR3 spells CASSPTGRELFF. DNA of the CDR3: TGTGCCAGCAGCCCTACGGGTCGGGAGCTGTTTTTT.